This T cell receptor (beta chain) was sequenced during a study of tumor-infiltrating lymphocytes in primary liver carcinoma. Study background: Donors had hepatocellular carcinoma or combined HCC and intrahepatic cholangiocarcinoma. Study findings and constraints: Tumors carried a top-250-clone fraction significantly exceeding that of blood (p = 0.039). A fraction of only about 7.5-24% of top clones appeared in all five tumor regions.

Joint extraction of RNA and DNA used about 17-30 mg of bulk tissue that was unsorted. Reverse transcription of approximately 500 ng total RNA with a constant-region primer produced TCR beta cDNA. Construction of TCR beta libraries relied on three successive nested multiplex PCR rounds employing slightly modified ARM-PCR. A C-beta reverse primer was combined with TRBV1-TRBV30 forward primers in the first two PCR rounds, and each round had around 10 cycles. TCRdb used MiXCR to reprocess the multiplex PCR reads, holding one entry per CDR3 protein. This table holds roughly 100,000 distinct CDR3 sequences, around 83% found once. Per germline, CDR1 MGHDK and CDR2 SYGVNS. The CDR3 contains 14 residues. V lost 6 bases and J lost 6, with 15 bases in between. Details on this clonotype: Its specificity is unknown. This sequence may be a read error, since a much larger clone differs from it by one base.

V and J are TRBV25-1 and TRBJ2-1; D is perhaps TRBD2 (6 bases). Sequences were obtained from liver tumor tissue from sampling region 3. The subset is: tumor region T3, left-lateral pole. The clonotype originates from a man in his forties with primary liver carcinoma and hepatitis B virus infection. The CDR3 protein is CASREGAVPNEQFF. CDR3 bases: TGTGCCAGCAGGGAGGGCGCGGTTCCCAATGAGCAGTTCTTC. Filled out from reference TRBV25-1 and TRBJ2-1, the complete variable domain reads EADIYQTPRYLVIGTGKKITLECSQTMGHDKMYWYQQDPGMELHLIHYSYGVNSTEKGDLSSESTVSRIRTEHFPLTLESARPSHTSQYLCASREGAVPNEQFFGPGTRLTVL.